This T cell receptor beta chain was recorded in a study of cytomegalovirus exposure and HLA in healthy donors. The study, taken as a whole, reports: Earlier analysis found most TCR beta V segments productive about 87% or about 30% of the time. One variant, a missense change in DCLRE1C, was linked in a later analysis to TCR beta V- and J-gene trimming.

Regarding donors, all were healthy bone marrow donors. Primers included in the PCR were 60 Vbeta and 13 Jbeta primers. Per the authors' pipeline: Later reanalysis found 60 million to 90 million unique TCR beta chains, approximately 11 million of them shared. Some clones are missing from TCRdb's copy, which holds only in-frame ones; the method was immunoSEQ multiplex PCR. V and J calls and clone size are those listed in that table; D and trimming were worked out from the DNA. The sample lists under 250,000 clones, approximately 78% occurring once. The germline V gene encodes CDR1 SGHRS and CDR2 YFSETQ. CDR3 size: 14 residues. Losses at the gene ends were 0 bases for V and 3 bases for J; bases not matched to a gene: 1. A note on this clone: Its antigen is unidentified.

The sample was PBMCs. This clonotype originated in a boy aged 5-17 years in good health and CMV-seronegative. V and J are TRBV5-1 and TRBJ2-7, with 9 bases that match TRBD1. CDR3 amino acids: CASSLGTGVYEQYF. DNA for the CDR3: TGCGCCAGCAGCTTGGGGACAGGGGTCTACGAGCAGTACTTC.